This T cell receptor beta chain was identified during a study of T cell responses to AZD1222 COVID-19 vaccine (dated by TCRdb to about 2021). Regarding the study in general: TCR sequencing covered 233 trial participants: 207 given two doses of AZD1222 and approximately 26 given two doses of MenACWY control vaccine. Enrollment into the trials was organized by age into subgroups of 18-55, 56-69 and 70-plus years, and those subgroups contained about 160, 30 and 59 TCR-sequenced participants, respectively. On the study overall, not on this receptor specifically: Conclusions about previously exposed vaccinees are limited, since just five to seven AZD1222 recipients were seropositive for SARS-CoV-2 at baseline. The vaccine-associated CD4 TCRs covered the entire spike protein, and the dominant responses fell in regions 160-218 and 743-854. Spike-specific TCR breadth and depth rose significantly after two AZD1222 doses compared with day 0 and with MenACWY recipients. In the small 56-69-year group, the increase in depth fell short of significance, most likely because of low power. Reportedly, close to half of the unique spike-specific TCRs recognized epitopes lying outside the regions that are mutated in the B.1.351 and B.1.1.7 variants. Because no samples from the day 14 peak response were available, repertoires could be characterized only after the peak T cell response. Most participants were white British and females outnumbered males, and the authors suggested that clonal diversity may have been underestimated.

The CDR3 regions of human TCRbeta chains were subjected to immunosequencing. Concerning the study's data processing: TCRs in the repertoires were matched against a reference library of SARS-CoV-2-specific TCRs that had been generated with the MIRA antigen-specificity platform. Breadth meant the fraction of unique TCRs that were SARS-CoV-2-associated, whereas depth meant the fraction of total T cells that were SARS-CoV-2-associated. Using the MIRA data, each spike-specific TCR was mapped to the spike region that the TCR reacts to and placed in a CD4 or CD8 class. Log10-transformed breadth and depth values were compared by one-way ANOVA with Sidak's multiple comparisons tests. TCRdb limited this immuneACCESS table to in-frame rearrangements with V and J called. A share of clones is missing; checked studies link under half to unresolved V genes, and the rest is unexplained. From that table come the V and J calls and clone size; the DNA was used to work out D and trimming. Counted in this sample were roughly 98,000 clones; about nine tenths of them appeared once. Of the sample, approximately 16% falls within the top ten clones.

Points on this clone: No antigen is known for it. No clone much larger than this one lies a single base away; base qualities are absent.

Deletion took 3 bases off V and 5 bases off J, with a span of 14 bases between the germline ends. CDR1 and CDR2, per the germline V gene (reference sequence), are LNHDA and SQIVND. The CDR3 has 14 amino acids, counting the end cysteine and phenylalanine. Left in the record is the CDR3 DNA by itself, 42 bases read in frame from the first base. The time point label of this sample denotes: about 28 days (+/-7) after the second vaccine dose. AZD1222 recipients with second doses at about 4 weeks or about 12 weeks were pooled, because spike-specific TCR depth and breadth did not differ between schedules. The vaccinee samples were drawn from two UK trials, COV001 and COV002, one of which was a single-blind randomized controlled phase 2/3 trial testing AZD1222 (ChAdOx1 nCoV-19) in healthy adults. For TCRbeta chain sequencing, PBMC samples from trial participants were taken at day 0 and at day 28 after the second dose.

This TCR came from an adult who received the AZD1222 COVID-19 vaccine. This chain is built from TRBV19 and TRBJ2-7; possibly the D gene is TRBD2, per 6 matching bases. Sequencing used peripheral blood, obtained 28 days after the second AZD1222 dose. The CDR3 sequence is CASSIGGFGNEQYF. The base sequence is TGTGCCAGTAGTATTGGGGGGTTCGGGAACGAGCAGTACTTC. The full variable domain, with segments outside the CDR3 supplied by the reference TRBV19 and TRBJ2-7 proteins, appears as DGGITQSPKYLFRKEGQNVTLSCEQNLNHDAMYWYRQDPGQGLRLIYYSQIVNDFQKGDIAEGYSVSREKKESFPLTVTSAQKNPTAFYLCASSIGGFGNEQYFGPGTRLTVT.